The 2 T cell receptor beta chains reported below all come from one sample, sequenced in a study of identical twins (dated by TCRdb to 2015 to 2016). The library was prepared using 5' RACE. TCRdb names Illumina HiSeq 2000 as the instrument used. TCRdb cleaned the public reads at Q25 with fastp, built clones with MiXCR and kept in-frame beta chains. One record per CDR3 amino acid sequence lists the most common genes and DNA. The sample yields fewer than 900,000 distinct CDR3 sequences; 21% were counted once. Together, the top ten hold approximately 4.3% of the sample. The same sample was also used in a study of T cells expressing NK-cell markers.

The sequenced sample was PBMCs. Receptor source: a woman between 18 and 29 years old in good health.

The table lists this clonotype with many counts. V and J are TRBV10-3 and TRBJ2-5, with 7 bases identical to TRBD2. The V segment lost 6 bases and the J segment 2 bases; nucleotides outside the gene matches: 9. In germline, CDR1 is ENHRY, CDR2 SYGVKD. The length of the CDR3 is 15 residues. The CDR3 spells CAIRRDYNRQETQYF. The DNA of the CDR3 is TGTGCCATCAGGCGGGACTACAACCGGCAAGAGACCCAGTACTTC.

This clonotype was seen more than once but under ten times. The V and J genes are TRBV10-3 and TRBJ1-1; 9 bases match TRBD1. CDR3 length: 15 amino acids. V was pared by 4 bases and J by 9 bases, with 12 bases of the junction left unmatched. Germline assignment: CDR1 ENHRY and CDR2 SYGVKD. CDR3 in DNA: TGTGCCATCAGTGGCTTGGGGACAGGGCCTCGCCAAGCTTTCTTT. It yields the protein CAISGLGTGPRQAFF.